The 28 T cell receptor beta chains below were found in one sample sequenced in a study of T cell responses to AZD1222 COVID-19 vaccine. TCRdb keeps only in-frame clones here, not all; method: immunoSEQ multiplex PCR. Counted here are 65,000 to 90,000 clones, approximately 87% occurring once; the ten biggest clones make up around 7.7%. Sequenced material: peripheral blood, taken on day 0 of AZD1222 vaccination. The receptor set was obtained from an adult in good health.

Comment on this clone: Additional DNA sequences in this sample encode the identical CDR3. V gene TRBV7-8 combines with J gene TRBJ1-1; D is undetermined. V was shortened by 5 bases and J by 1 base, with 5 bases between the two germline ends. This CDR3 contains 12 residues. Germline V gene data show CDR1 as SGHVS and CDR2 as FQNEAQ. CDR3 in amino acids: CASSLQNTEAFF. The CDR3 nucleotides read TGTGCCAGCAGCCTTCAGAACACTGAAGCTTTCTTT.

The chain couples TRBV27 to TRBJ2-1, with no clear D. Trimming shortened V by 3 bases and J by 6 bases, and 9 bases separated the two germline ends. This CDR3 is built from 13 residues. Germline CDR1 is MNHEY and CDR2 is SMNVEV (reference sequence). As DNA, the CDR3 is TGTGCCAGCAGTTTTAACAGTCTCAATGAGCAGTTCTTC. Its protein is CASSFNSLNEQFF.

J is TRBJ2-5 and V is TRBV19; 8 bases agree with TRBD1. The CDR3 runs 13 residues. The ends lost 5 bases at V and 14 bases at J; junction bases unmatched: 13. Germline V CDR1 and CDR2: LNHDA, SQIVND (reference sequence). The CDR3: CASSRQGAVRLYF. The CDR3 region has the DNA TGTGCCAGTAGTCGTCAGGGGGCGGTAAGGTTATACTTC. Variable domain in full (rest from reference TRBV19 and TRBJ2-5): DGGITQSPKYLFRKEGQNVTLSCEQNLNHDAMYWYRQDPGQGLRLIYYSQIVNDFQKGDIAEGYSVSREKKESFPLTVTSAQKNPTAFYLCASSRQGAVRLYFGPGTRLLVL.

The V call is TRBV5-4, the J call TRBJ2-5; D is perhaps TRBD1 or TRBD2 (5 bases each). CDR1 and CDR2 from the germline V gene are SGHNT and YYREEE (reference sequence). The CDR3 is 14 residues long. Trimming removed 0 bases at V and 2 bases at J, with 8 bases between. CDR3 coding DNA: TGTGCCAGCAGCTTGGGAGGGGCGCAAGAGACCCAGTACTTC. This codes for CASSLGGAQETQYF.

The chain couples TRBV19 to TRBJ2-5; TRBD1 or TRBD2 may be the D gene (6 bases each). The CDR3 has 15 residues. With 3 bases removed from V and 2 bases from J, the gap between germline ends came to 13 bases. The germline CDR1 and CDR2 sequences are LNHDA and SQIVND (reference sequence). DNA for the CDR3: TGTGCCAGTAGTATGGGGGCGGGGTGGCAAGAGACCCAGTACTTC. Its protein product is CASSMGAGWQETQYF.

The gene calls are TRBV6-5 and TRBJ1-2; the match to TRBD1 covers 8 bases. Germline lookup yields CDR1 MNHEY and CDR2 SVGAGI. The CDR3 sequence is 14 residues long. With 11 bases clipped from V and 5 bases from J, the junction kept 13 bases outside the gene matches. The CDR3 sequence: CAGGVWGQVYGYTF. The CDR3 DNA sequence: TGTGCCGGGGGGGTATGGGGACAGGTGTATGGCTACACCTTC.

The chain has TRBV18 and TRBJ2-5; TRBD1 agrees at 9 bases. J lost 5 bases, V lost 6 bases, and 10 bases had no gene match. Germline CDR1 and CDR2: KGHSH and LQKENI. The CDR3 consists of 15 residues. CDR3 in amino acids: CASSPPGQGSETQYF. CDR3 sequence (DNA): TGTGCCAGCTCCCCCCCAGGACAGGGGAGTGAGACCCAGTACTTC.

The gene calls are TRBV6-1 and TRBJ2-6, with D possibly TRBD1 on 6 matching bases. Trimming removed 4 bases from V and 0 bases from J, with 13 bases in between. The CDR3 sequence is 17 residues long. Per germline, CDR1 MNHNS and CDR2 SASEGT. The CDR3 DNA reads as TGTGCCAGCAGTGCGGGACACACGCGCTCTGGGGCCAACGTCCTGACTTTC. Protein sequence: CASSAGHTRSGANVLTF.

The chain joins TRBV19 to TRBJ1-1; D remains unclear. CDR1 LNHDA and CDR2 SQIVND come from the germline V gene (reference sequence). The CDR3 extends over 13 amino acids. The V end lost 5 bases, the J end lost 4 bases, and 11 bases lay between the germline ends. The CDR3 nucleotides read TGTGCCAGTAGTTCGGTAGCAGGCACTGAAGCTTTCTTT. Its translation: CASSSVAGTEAFF.

The chain couples TRBV28 to TRBJ2-4; D remains unclear. CDR1 and CDR2 (germline): MDHEN, SYDVKM. The V end lost 6 bases, the J end lost 1 base, and 10 bases lay between the germline ends. The CDR3 is 14 residues long. CDR3 bases: TGTGCCAGCAGGGAAGACTTGGCCAAAAACATTCAGTACTTC. Translation: CASREDLAKNIQYF. Looking up the rest from reference TRBV28 and TRBJ2-4 gives the full variable domain: DVKVTQSSRYLVKRTGEKVFLECVQDMDHENMFWYRQDPGLGLRLIYFSYDVKMKEKGDIPEGYSVSREKKERFSLILESASTNQTSMYLCASREDLAKNIQYFGAGTRLSVL.

The rearrangement joins TRBV6-2 or TRBV6-3 to TRBJ1-2; 9 nucleotides match TRBD1. Unmatched junction bases numbered 1, after V lost 2 bases and J lost 3 bases. CDR3 length: 14 residues. Germline V gene lookup returns CDR1 MNHEY and CDR2 SVGEGT. CDR3 sequence (DNA): TGTGCCAGCAGTTACGGACAGGGGCACTATGGCTACACCTTC. This encodes CASSYGQGHYGYTF.

Written as DNA, the CDR3 is TGTGCCAGCAGTTTCTCGCGGAAGTATGGCTACACCTTC. Its translation is CASSFSRKYGYTF. The V gene is TRBV12-3 or TRBV12-4, the J gene TRBJ1-2; D unclear. The CDR3 has 13 amino acids. The ends were cut back, 3 bases at V and 5 bases at J, with 10 bases in the middle.

This chain joins TRBV10-1 and TRBJ1-1; TRBD1 is a possible D gene (5 bases). The germline V gene encodes CDR1 WNHNN and CDR2 SYGVQD (reference sequence). The V and J ends lost 4 bases and 4 bases respectively, with 10 bases between them. This CDR3 is built from 13 residues. The CDR3 bases are TGCGCCAGCAGTGTCTTGAGGGGCACTGAAGCTTTCTTT. The encoded protein is CASSVLRGTEAFF.

This chain uses TRBV27 with TRBJ2-6; either TRBD1 or TRBD2 may fit D (6 bases each). V dropped 8 bases and J dropped 0 bases, with 11 bases sitting between them. Looked up from germline, CDR1 is MNHEY and CDR2 is SMNVEV (reference sequence). The CDR3 runs 15 residues. In DNA form, the CDR3 reads TGTGCCAGCCGGGGGCTTAGCTCTGGGGCCAACGTCCTGACTTTC. As protein: CASRGLSSGANVLTF.

V usage is TRBV29-1 and J usage is TRBJ1-4, with no clear D. V lost 5 bases to trimming and J lost 0 bases, with 10 bases between them. The germline V gene has CDR1 SQVTM and CDR2 ANQGSEA. CDR3 length: 14 amino acids. The CDR3: CSVTLPATNEKLFF. The CDR3 DNA reads TGCAGCGTTACACTACCGGCAACTAATGAAAAACTGTTTTTT.

V usage is TRBV20-1 and J usage is TRBJ1-4, with D unclear. CDR1 DFQATT and CDR2 SNEGSKA come from the germline V gene (reference sequence). V shed 3 bases and J shed 13 bases, with 15 bases lying between them. The CDR3 is 12 amino acids. CDR3 residues: CSASLVGGGLFF. CDR3 coding DNA: TGCAGTGCTAGTCTGGTAGGAGGAGGACTGTTTTTT.

In this sample, this clone turned up once. This sequence joins TRBV10-2 and TRBJ1-1; D gene ambiguous. V lost 11 bases, J lost 0 bases, and 13 bases lay in between. The germline V gene encodes CDR1 WSHSY and CDR2 SAAADI. The CDR3 loop spans 13 amino acids. This chain's CDR3 is CAALGLMNTEAFF. CDR3 nucleotide sequence: TGCGCCGCGCTGGGGTTAATGAACACTGAAGCTTTCTTT.

In this sample, this clone turned up many times. The gene calls are TRBV5-1 and TRBJ1-6; D not resolved. This CDR3 spans 13 amino acids. Per germline, CDR1 SGHRS and CDR2 YFSETQ. Trimming removed 0 bases from V and 7 bases from J, with 5 bases in between. The CDR3 sequence is CASSLAPNSPLHF. The CDR3 nucleotides read TGCGCCAGCAGCTTGGCCCCAAATTCACCCCTCCACTTT.

The chain couples TRBV5-5 to TRBJ2-7; the D gene is possibly TRBD1 (6 bases). Deletions cut 4 bases from V and 0 bases from J, with 11 bases between. CDR1 is SGHKS, CDR2 YYEKEE, per germline (reference sequence). The CDR3 runs to 14 residues. The CDR3 sequence is CASSLGQNSYEQYF. CDR3 DNA: TGTGCCAGCAGCCTCGGACAGAACTCCTACGAGCAGTACTTC.

This clone was detected once. The chain uses TRBV10-2 and TRBJ1-3; TRBD1 is a possible D gene (6 bases). The germline V and J ends were trimmed by 8 bases and 4 bases, with 12 bases remaining between them. The CDR3 covers 13 residues. Germline V gives CDR1 WSHSY, CDR2 SAAADI. CDR3 bases: TGCGCCAGCGTTGGGACACCGGGAAACACCATATATTTT. Its translation is CASVGTPGNTIYF.

The chain couples TRBV6-5 to TRBJ2-2; 7 bases agree with TRBD1. This CDR3 is built from 15 residues. CDR1 is MNHEY and CDR2 is SVGAGI in the germline V gene. V shed 5 bases and J 1 base; nucleotides not matched to a gene: 4. The CDR3 spells CASSLQGQNTGELFF. The CDR3 DNA follows: TGTGCCAGCAGTCTACAGGGGCAGAACACCGGGGAGCTGTTTTTT.

The chain couples TRBV7-2 to TRBJ1-4, with 12 bases identical to TRBD1. The CDR3 totals 15 residues. Germline CDR1 is SGHTA and CDR2 is FQGNSA. The V segment lost 5 bases and the J segment 7 bases; nucleotides outside the gene matches: 5. The CDR3 nucleotides read TGTGCCAGCAGCCCCGGGGACAGGGGGCTTGAAAAACTGTTTTTT. Translation: CASSPGDRGLEKLFF.

This sequence joins TRBV7-3 and TRBJ2-3; possible D gene TRBD2, 5 bases. The V end was cut by 3 bases, the J end by 6 bases, with 10 bases between. This CDR3 is 13 amino acids long. The germline V gene has CDR1 SGHTA and CDR2 FQGTGA. DNA of the CDR3: TGTGCCAGCAGCTTCGGACGCGGGGATACGCAGTATTTT. It codes for CASSFGRGDTQYF.

The chain combines TRBV14 with TRBJ1-3, with 8 positions matching TRBD1. The trim removed 4 bases at V and 4 bases at J, leaving 6 bases unmatched. Germline V gene sequence: CDR1 SGHDN, CDR2 FVKESK. The CDR3 loop spans 15 amino acids. DNA of the CDR3: TGTGCCAGCAGCCTCCGGACAGGGCCAGGAAACACCATATATTTT. This sequence encodes CASSLRTGPGNTIYF.

V is TRBV20-1 and J is TRBJ2-7, with 7 bases lining up with TRBD2. Germline CDR1 and CDR2: DFQATT and SNEGSKA (reference sequence). The CDR3 totals 11 residues. The trim removed 6 bases at V and 6 bases at J, leaving 5 bases unmatched. The CDR3 loop reads CSAPREGEQYF. The CDR3 DNA is TGCAGTGCCCCCAGGGAGGGCGAGCAGTACTTC.

The J gene is TRBJ1-1, the V gene TRBV7-2, with 10 positions matching TRBD1. Germline trimming cut 8 bases from V and 7 bases from J; bases unmatched to any gene: 10. The CDR3 spans 14 residues. Germline V gene lookup returns CDR1 SGHTA and CDR2 FQGNSA. This CDR3 is CASSPRQGAVEAFF. The CDR3 DNA reads as TGTGCCAGCTCCCCCCGACAGGGGGCTGTTGAAGCTTTCTTT.

J is TRBJ2-7 and V is TRBV11-2; no clear D. The V end lost 5 bases, the J end lost 4 bases, and 9 bases lay between the germline ends. Germline loops: CDR1 SGHAT, CDR2 FQNNGV. This CDR3 is built from 12 residues. The CDR3 coding sequence is TGTGCCAGCAGCCCCCTCAAATACGAGCAGTACTTC. The encoded protein is CASSPLKYEQYF.

The J gene is TRBJ1-5, the V gene TRBV24-1; weak D call: TRBD1 (5 bases). The CDR3 is 13 amino acids. V lost 3 bases and J 7 bases, leaving 9 bases between the germline ends. CDR1 is KGHDR, CDR2 SFDVKD, per germline. The DNA for the CDR3 is TGTGCCACCAGTGATCAGGGTTGGCAGCCCCAGCATTTT. Translated: CATSDQGWQPQHF.